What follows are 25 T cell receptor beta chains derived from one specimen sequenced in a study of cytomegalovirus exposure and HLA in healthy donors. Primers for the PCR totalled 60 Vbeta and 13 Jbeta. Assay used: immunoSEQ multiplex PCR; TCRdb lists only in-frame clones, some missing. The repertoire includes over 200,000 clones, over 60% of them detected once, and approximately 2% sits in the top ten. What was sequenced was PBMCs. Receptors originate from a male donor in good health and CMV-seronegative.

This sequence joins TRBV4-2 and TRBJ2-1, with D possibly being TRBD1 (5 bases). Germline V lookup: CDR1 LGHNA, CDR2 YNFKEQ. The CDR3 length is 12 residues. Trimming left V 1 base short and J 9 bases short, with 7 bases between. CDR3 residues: CASSQGGGEQFF. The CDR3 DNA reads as TGTGCCAGCAGCCAAGGGGGCGGTGAGCAGTTCTTC.

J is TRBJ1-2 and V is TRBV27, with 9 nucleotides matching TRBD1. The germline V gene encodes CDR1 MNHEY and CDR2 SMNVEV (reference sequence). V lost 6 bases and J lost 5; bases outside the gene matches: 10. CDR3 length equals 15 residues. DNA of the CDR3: TGTGCCAGCAGGAGCGCCGGGACAGGGAGGTATGGCTACACCTTC. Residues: CASRSAGTGRYGYTF.

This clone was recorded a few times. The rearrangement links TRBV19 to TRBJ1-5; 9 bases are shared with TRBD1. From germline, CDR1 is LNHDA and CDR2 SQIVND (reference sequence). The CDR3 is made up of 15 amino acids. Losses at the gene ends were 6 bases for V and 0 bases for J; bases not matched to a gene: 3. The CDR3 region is CASRRDRASNQPQHF. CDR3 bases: TGTGCCAGTAGACGGGACAGGGCTAGCAATCAGCCCCAGCATTTT.

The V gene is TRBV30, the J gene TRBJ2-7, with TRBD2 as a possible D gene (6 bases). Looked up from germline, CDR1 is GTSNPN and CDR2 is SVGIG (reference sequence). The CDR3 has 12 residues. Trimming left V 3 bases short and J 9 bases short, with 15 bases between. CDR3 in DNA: TGTGCCTGGAGACCGGGAGCCGGGGGGCAGTACTTC. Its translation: CAWRPGAGGQYF.

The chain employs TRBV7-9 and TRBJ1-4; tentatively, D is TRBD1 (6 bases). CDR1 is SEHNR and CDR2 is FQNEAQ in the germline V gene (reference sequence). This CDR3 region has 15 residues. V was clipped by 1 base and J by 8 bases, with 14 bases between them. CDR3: CASSLEWGLGEKLFF. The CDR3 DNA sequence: TGTGCCAGCAGCTTAGAATGGGGGCTGGGAGAAAAACTGTTTTTT.

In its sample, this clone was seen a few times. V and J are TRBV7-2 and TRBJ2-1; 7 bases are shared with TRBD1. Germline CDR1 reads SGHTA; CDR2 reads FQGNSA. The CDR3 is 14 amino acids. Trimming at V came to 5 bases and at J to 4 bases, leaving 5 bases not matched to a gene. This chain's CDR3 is CASSPGTAYNEQFF. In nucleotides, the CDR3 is TGTGCCAGCAGCCCTGGGACAGCTTACAATGAGCAGTTCTTC.

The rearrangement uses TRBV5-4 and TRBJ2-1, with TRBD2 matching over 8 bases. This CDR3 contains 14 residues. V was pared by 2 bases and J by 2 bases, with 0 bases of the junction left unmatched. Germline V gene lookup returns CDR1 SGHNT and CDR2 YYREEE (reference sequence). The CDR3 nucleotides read TGTGCCAGCAGCTTCGGGGGGGCCTACAATGAGCAGTTCTTC. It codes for CASSFGGAYNEQFF.

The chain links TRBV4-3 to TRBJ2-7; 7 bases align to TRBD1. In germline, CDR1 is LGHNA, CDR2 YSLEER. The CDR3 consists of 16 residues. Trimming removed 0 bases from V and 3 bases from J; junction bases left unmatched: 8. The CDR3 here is CASSQDMTGLFYEQYF. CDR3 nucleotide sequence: TGCGCCAGCAGCCAAGATATGACAGGGCTTTTCTACGAGCAGTACTTC.

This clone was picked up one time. DNA for the CDR3: TGTGCCAGCAGCTTGGAAACGGGAGGCCCTACCGGGGAGCTGTTTTTT. This encodes CASSLETGGPTGELFF. The chain employs TRBV7-3 and TRBJ2-2; 7 bases line up with TRBD2. The CDR3 contains 16 residues. Germline V lookup: CDR1 SGHTA, CDR2 FQGTGA. The V gene end was trimmed by 3 bases and the J gene end by 5 bases; junction bases not matched to a gene: 9.

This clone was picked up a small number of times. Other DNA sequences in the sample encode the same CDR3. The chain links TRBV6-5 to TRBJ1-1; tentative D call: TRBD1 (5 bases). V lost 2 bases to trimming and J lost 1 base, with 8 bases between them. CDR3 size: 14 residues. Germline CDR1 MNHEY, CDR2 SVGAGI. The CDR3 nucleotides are TGTGCCAGCAGTTACCGCGGGGGGAACACTGAAGCTTTCTTT. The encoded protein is CASSYRGGNTEAFF.

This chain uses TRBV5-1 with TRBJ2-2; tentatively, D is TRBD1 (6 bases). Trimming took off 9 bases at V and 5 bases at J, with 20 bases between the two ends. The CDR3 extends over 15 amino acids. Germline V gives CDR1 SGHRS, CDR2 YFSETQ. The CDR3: CATNRELDGTGELFF. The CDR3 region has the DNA TGCGCCACTAACAGGGAACTCGATGGGACCGGGGAGCTGTTTTTT.

This chain's CDR3 is CASSYFQGAEETQYF. The CDR3 DNA reads TGTGCCAGCAGTTACTTTCAGGGGGCCGAAGAGACCCAGTACTTC. The V call is TRBV6-5, the J call TRBJ2-5; 8 bases match TRBD1. CDR3 length equals 15 residues. The J segment lost 3 bases and the V segment lost 1 base, leaving 4 bases of the junction unmatched. CDR1 MNHEY and CDR2 SVGAGI come from the germline V gene.

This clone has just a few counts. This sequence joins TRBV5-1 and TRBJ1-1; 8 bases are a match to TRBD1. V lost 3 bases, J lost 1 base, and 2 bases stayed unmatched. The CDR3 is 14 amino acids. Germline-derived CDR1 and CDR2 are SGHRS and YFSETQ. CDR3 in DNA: TGCGCCAGCAGCTCGACAGGGGAGAACACTGAAGCTTTCTTT. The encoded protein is CASSSTGENTEAFF.

The CDR3 sequence is CASSDRTGAGEQYF. The CDR3, as DNA: TGTGCCAGCAGTGATAGGACAGGGGCAGGCGAGCAGTACTTC. This chain uses TRBV2 with TRBJ2-7; TRBD1 matches at 9 bases. Germline V CDR1 and CDR2: SNHLY, FYNNEI. The CDR3 is made up of 14 amino acids. The V gene end was trimmed by 3 bases and the J gene end by 6 bases; junction bases not matched to a gene: 6.

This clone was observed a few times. CDR3 bases: TGCGCCAGCAGCTCTCACAGGGGGAACACTGAAGCTTTCTTT. Its translation is CASSSHRGNTEAFF. This chain joins TRBV5-1 and TRBJ1-1; 7 bases line up with TRBD1. The V and J ends lost 3 bases and 1 base, in that order; junction bases with no gene match: 3. CDR1 and CDR2 from the germline V gene are SGHRS and YFSETQ. The CDR3 runs 14 residues.

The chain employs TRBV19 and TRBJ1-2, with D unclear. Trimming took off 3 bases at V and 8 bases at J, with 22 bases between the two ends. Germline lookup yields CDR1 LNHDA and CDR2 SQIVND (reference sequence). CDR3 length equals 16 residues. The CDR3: CASSIGRTHLPGGYTF. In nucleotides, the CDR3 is TGTGCCAGTAGTATTGGACGGACTCATCTTCCCGGGGGCTACACCTTC.

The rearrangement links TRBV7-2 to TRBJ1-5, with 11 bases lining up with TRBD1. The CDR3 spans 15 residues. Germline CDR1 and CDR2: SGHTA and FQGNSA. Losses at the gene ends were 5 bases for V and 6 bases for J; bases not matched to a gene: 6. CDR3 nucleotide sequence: TGTGCCAGCAGCCAGGGACAGGGGGAAGTTCAGCCCCAGCATTTT. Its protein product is CASSQGQGEVQPQHF.

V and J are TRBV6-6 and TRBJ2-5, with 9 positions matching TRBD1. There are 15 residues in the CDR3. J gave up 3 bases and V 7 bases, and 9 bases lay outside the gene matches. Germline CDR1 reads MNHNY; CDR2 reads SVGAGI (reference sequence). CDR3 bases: TGTGCCAGCAACGCAGGGACAGGGTGGGAAGAGACCCAGTACTTC. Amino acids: CASNAGTGWEETQYF.

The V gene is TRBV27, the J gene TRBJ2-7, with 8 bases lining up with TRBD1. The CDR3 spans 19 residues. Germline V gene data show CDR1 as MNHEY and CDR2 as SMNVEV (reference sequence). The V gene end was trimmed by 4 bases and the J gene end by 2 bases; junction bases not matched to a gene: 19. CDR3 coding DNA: TGTGCCAGCAGTTCTTTATACCCTATTACAGGGGGAGTCCCCTACGAGCAGTACTTC. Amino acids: CASSSLYPITGGVPYEQYF.

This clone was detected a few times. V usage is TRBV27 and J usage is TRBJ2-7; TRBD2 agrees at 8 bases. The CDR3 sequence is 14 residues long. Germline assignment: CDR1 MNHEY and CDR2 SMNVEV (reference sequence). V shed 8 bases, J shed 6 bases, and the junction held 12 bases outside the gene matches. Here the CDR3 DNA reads TGTGCCAGCCAGTCGTCCGGGACTAGAAGCGAGCAGTACTTC. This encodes CASQSSGTRSEQYF.

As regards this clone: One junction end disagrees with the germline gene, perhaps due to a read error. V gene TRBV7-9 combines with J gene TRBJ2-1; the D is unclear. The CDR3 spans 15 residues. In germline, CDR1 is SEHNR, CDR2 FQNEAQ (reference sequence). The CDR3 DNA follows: TGTTCCAGCAGCTTGCCCAGGCATACCTACAATGAGCAGTTCTTC. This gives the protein CSSSLPRHTYNEQFF.

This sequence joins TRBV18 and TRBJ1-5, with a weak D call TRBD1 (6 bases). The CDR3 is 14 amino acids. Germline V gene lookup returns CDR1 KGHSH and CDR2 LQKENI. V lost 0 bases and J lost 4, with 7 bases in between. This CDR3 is CASSPPGANQPQHF. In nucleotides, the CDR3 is TGTGCCAGCTCACCACCGGGGGCTAATCAGCCCCAGCATTTT.

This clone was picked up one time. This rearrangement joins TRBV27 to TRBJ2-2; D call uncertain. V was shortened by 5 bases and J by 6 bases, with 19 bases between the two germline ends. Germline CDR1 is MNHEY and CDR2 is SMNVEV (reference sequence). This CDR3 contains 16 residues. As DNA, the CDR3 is TGTGCCAGCAGTCGCCTCTCTTTGGAGTGGGCCGGGGAGCTGTTTTTT. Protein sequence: CASSRLSLEWAGELFF.

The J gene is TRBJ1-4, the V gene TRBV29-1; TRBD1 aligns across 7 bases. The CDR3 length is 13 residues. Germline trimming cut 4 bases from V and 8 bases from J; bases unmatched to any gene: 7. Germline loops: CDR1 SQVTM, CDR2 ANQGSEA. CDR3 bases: TGCAGCGTTGGGCTGCAGGGGGACGAAAAACTGTTTTTT. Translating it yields CSVGLQGDEKLFF.

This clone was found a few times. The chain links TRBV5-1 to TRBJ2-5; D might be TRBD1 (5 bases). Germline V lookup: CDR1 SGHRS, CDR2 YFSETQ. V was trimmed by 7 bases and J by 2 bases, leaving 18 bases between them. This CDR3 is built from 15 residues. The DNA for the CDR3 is TGCGCCAGCTTTGTGGGGCCTACCCTTCAAGAGACCCAGTACTTC. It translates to CASFVGPTLQETQYF.